This entry lists 15 T cell receptor beta chains sequenced from one sample in a study of cytomegalovirus exposure and HLA in healthy donors. PCR employed 60 Vbeta and 13 Jbeta primers. Measured with immunoSEQ multiplex PCR; TCRdb has only the in-frame clones, and not every one. The data hold under 250,000 clones, with around 83% observed a single time. Specimen: PBMCs. These receptors were obtained from a woman between 45 and 65 years old in good health and CMV-seropositive.

The chain combines TRBV18 with TRBJ1-5; tentatively, D is TRBD1 (6 bases). V lost 6 bases to trimming and J lost 0 bases, with 12 bases between them. The CDR3 length is 15 residues. Germline V gene lookup returns CDR1 KGHSH and CDR2 LQKENI. The CDR3 region has the DNA TGTGCCAGCTCTCGGACAGCTTATAGCAATCAGCCCCAGCATTTT. This encodes CASSRTAYSNQPQHF.

This clone was seen a few times. CDR3 residues: CASIRAGPGTEAFF. The CDR3 DNA reads as TGTGCCAGCATCCGGGCGGGGCCTGGCACTGAAGCTTTCTTT. The V and J genes are TRBV28 and TRBJ1-1, with D perhaps TRBD1 (5 bases). The V and J ends lost 7 bases and 4 bases respectively, with 16 bases between them. This CDR3 contains 14 residues. Germline V gene lookup returns CDR1 MDHEN and CDR2 SYDVKM.

The chain joins TRBV15 to TRBJ1-3; perhaps TRBD1 as D (6 bases). V shed 0 bases and J shed 2 bases, with 8 bases lying between them. The CDR3 has 15 residues. The V gene's germline CDR1 is LNHNV and CDR2 YYDKDF (reference sequence). The CDR3 is CATSRDEGAGNTIYF. The CDR3 bases are TGTGCCACCAGCAGAGACGAGGGGGCTGGAAACACCATATATTTT.

The chain recombines TRBV15 with TRBJ2-5, with TRBD1 identical over 7 bases. The J call is uncertain, as TRBJ2-7 better fits the DNA end. The CDR3 is 16 amino acids. The germline V gene has CDR1 LNHNV and CDR2 YYDKDF (reference sequence). CDR3 region: CATSRDLQTGRNEQYF. For the CDR3, the DNA is TGTGCCACCAGCAGAGATCTACAGACAGGGAGAAACGAGCAGTACTTC.

The chain links TRBV19 to TRBJ1-5; TRBD1 might be the D (5 bases). V lost 10 bases to trimming and J lost 3 bases, with 22 bases between them. From germline, CDR1 is LNHDA and CDR2 SQIVND (reference sequence). The CDR3 covers 16 residues. The CDR3 sequence: CATLPNHGAFNQPQHF. In DNA form, the CDR3 reads TGTGCCACTCTTCCCAATCATGGGGCCTTCAATCAGCCCCAGCATTTT.

In DNA form, the CDR3 reads TGTGCCAGTAGTATAGGGCAGAGGGAGACCCAGTACTTC. This codes for CASSIGQRETQYF. This chain uses TRBV19 with TRBJ2-5, with no clear D. The germline V gene encodes CDR1 LNHDA and CDR2 SQIVND (reference sequence). Deletions cut 1 base from V and 5 bases from J, with 8 bases between. This CDR3 spans 13 amino acids. The variable domain in full, with the rest retrieved from reference TRBV19 and TRBJ2-5, is DGGITQSPKYLFRKEGQNVTLSCEQNLNHDAMYWYRQDPGQGLRLIYYSQIVNDFQKGDIAEGYSVSREKKESFPLTVTSAQKNPTAFYLCASSIGQRETQYFGPGTRLLVL.

The chain carries TRBV5-6 and TRBJ2-2, with 7 bases identical to TRBD1. Germline V gene sequence: CDR1 SGHDT, CDR2 YYEEEE. The CDR3 length is 15 residues. The J segment lost 0 bases and the V segment lost 4 bases, leaving 3 bases of the junction unmatched. CDR3 protein: CASSPGGPNTGELFF. In nucleotides, the CDR3 is TGTGCCAGCAGCCCAGGGGGACCGAACACCGGGGAGCTGTTTTTT.

The chain is built from TRBV4-2 and TRBJ2-3; D remains unclear. The CDR3 spans 12 residues. Germline V CDR1 and CDR2: LGHNA, YNFKEQ. V lost 0 bases, J lost 11 bases, and 9 bases lay in between. CDR3 in amino acids: CASSQDGGRQYF. CDR3 DNA sequence: TGTGCCAGCAGCCAAGATGGCGGTCGGCAGTATTTT.

This chain joins TRBV7-2 and TRBJ2-7; no reliable D call. Germline lookup yields CDR1 SGHTA and CDR2 FQGNSA. The length of the CDR3 is 14 residues. V lost 0 bases to trimming and J lost 4 bases, with 10 bases between them. CDR3 sequence reads: CASSLAYSDYEQYF. Here the CDR3 DNA reads TGTGCCAGCAGCTTAGCGTATTCAGATTACGAGCAGTACTTC.

The V gene is TRBV30, the J gene TRBJ1-6; D is unclear. The V gene lost 0 bases and the J gene lost 7 bases, with 13 bases spanning the gap. The CDR3 runs 15 residues. Germline lookup yields CDR1 GTSNPN and CDR2 SVGIG (reference sequence). The CDR3 DNA reads TGTGCCTGGAGTGTACGGAAGGGAGGAAATTCACCCCTCCACTTT. It specifies CAWSVRKGGNSPLHF.

CDR3: CASSQVRPRDRAGAYEQYF. In DNA form, the CDR3 reads TGCGCCAGCAGCCAAGTTAGGCCCCGGGACAGGGCCGGCGCCTACGAGCAGTACTTC. The rearrangement joins TRBV4-1 to TRBJ2-7; TRBD1 aligns across 9 bases. Germline V gene data show CDR1 as MGHRA and CDR2 as YSYEKL. This CDR3 spans 19 amino acids. J lost 2 bases, V lost 1 base, and 15 bases had no gene match.

This chain links TRBV11-2 with TRBJ2-6; D ambiguous. The CDR3 consists of 16 residues. V lost 3 bases to trimming and J lost 2 bases, with 11 bases between them. Germline assignment: CDR1 SGHAT and CDR2 FQNNGV. In DNA form, the CDR3 reads TGTGCCAGCAGCTTTCTGTTTTCGGCTGGGGCCAACGTCCTGACTTTC. Translation gives CASSFLFSAGANVLTF.

The CDR3 coding sequence is TGTGCCAGCAGTGAAGAGGGGTTCTATGGCTACACCTTC. Its translation: CASSEEGFYGYTF. The V and J genes are TRBV6-1 and TRBJ1-2; D might be TRBD1 (5 bases). CDR3 length equals 13 residues. V lost 1 base, J lost 4 bases, and 7 bases lay in between. Germline loops: CDR1 MNHNS, CDR2 SASEGT.

The chain is built from TRBV27 and TRBJ2-3; the match to TRBD1 covers 7 bases. The V segment lost 5 bases and the J segment 2 bases; nucleotides outside the gene matches: 4. The germline gives CDR1 MNHEY, CDR2 SMNVEV (reference sequence). The CDR3 runs to 14 residues. In DNA, the CDR3 is TGTGCCAGCAGTCTCGACAGGGCCACAGATACGCAGTATTTT. Translated, it gives CASSLDRATDTQYF.

The genes are TRBV13 and TRBJ1-4; TRBD1 matches at 7 bases. CDR3 length: 14 amino acids. Looked up from germline, CDR1 is PRHDT and CDR2 is FYEKMQ (reference sequence). V lost 5 bases, J lost 8 bases, and 8 bases stayed unmatched. The CDR3 DNA sequence: TGTGCCAGCAGCCGAAGGGGGCCTAGCGAAAAACTGTTTTTT. As protein: CASSRRGPSEKLFF.